The source of this TCR beta chain is a study of circulating CD8 cells and anti-PD-1 response in melanoma. The wider study: Nivolumab was given intravenously at 3 mg/kg every 2 weeks.

Four subsets defined by PD-1 and/or TIGIT were sorted from live CD3+CD8+TCRalphabeta+ cells. This clonotype is labeled large. Its specificity is not known. Overall study findings and caveats: DNEG was most diverse; TIGIT repertoires were least diverse. Only baseline and M1 samples entered the published repertoire comparisons.

Each library started from around 14 ng of total RNA using the QIAseq Immune Repertoire TCR panel. In TCRdb, the reads were re-called with MiXCR into one record per CDR3 protein. The data contain a few hundred distinct CDR3 sequences, less than 6% of them seen just once; the ten biggest clones take up approximately 29%. V dropped 0 bases and J dropped 4 bases, with 16 bases sitting between them. The V gene's germline CDR1 is MGHDK and CDR2 SYGVNS. The CDR3 is 17 amino acids. This chain uses TRBV25-1 with TRBJ1-3; D call uncertain. This clonotype was sampled from a human donor with melanoma. The sequences come from CD8+ T cells from PBMCs, collected at baseline or after one month of anti-PD-1 therapy (not recorded which). The CDR3 coding sequence is TGTGCCAGCAGTGAATATGGTGGTCCCTTATTGGGAAACACCATATATTTT. It yields the protein CASSEYGGPLLGNTIYF.